Below are 17 T cell receptor beta chains sequenced from a single sample in a study of blood T cell repertoires in COVID-19. Clones were read by immunoSEQ multiplex PCR, and TCRdb kept only the in-frame ones, dropping some. Among approximately 360,000 clones, more than 70% were seen once, and the ten largest hold around 1.9%. What was sequenced was PBMCs or T cells enriched from blood (not recorded which). The receptor set was obtained from a man in his forties in a cohort exposed to, infected with or recovered from COVID-19 (not recorded which).

V and J are TRBV7-8 and TRBJ1-5, with 10 bases matching TRBD1. Germline V lookup: CDR1 SGHVS, CDR2 FQNEAQ. This CDR3 has 17 amino acids. Losses at the gene ends were 5 bases for V and 3 bases for J; bases not matched to a gene: 10. CDR3 coding DNA: TGTGCCAGCAGCGCCCGACAGGGGGCGAGGGACAATCAGCCCCAGCATTTT. The encoded protein is CASSARQGARDNQPQHF. Full variable domain (missing parts from reference TRBV7-8 and TRBJ1-5): GAGVSQSPRYKVAKRGQDVALRCDPISGHVSLFWYQQALGQGPEFLTYFQNEAQLDKSGLPSDRFFAERPEGSVSTLKIQRTQQEDSAVYLCASSARQGARDNQPQHFGDGTRLSIL.

J is TRBJ2-3 and V is TRBV7-2; 8 bases are shared with TRBD1. Germline lookup yields CDR1 SGHTA and CDR2 FQGNSA. Unmatched junction bases numbered 15, after V lost 5 bases and J lost 5 bases. This CDR3 contains 17 residues. Here the CDR3 DNA reads TGTGCCAGCAGCACCGACACGGGACAGGAGATTTTAGATACGCAGTATTTT. Translated: CASSTDTGQEILDTQYF.

The chain employs TRBV19 and TRBJ1-6; the D gene is possibly TRBD1 (5 bases). CDR3 length equals 15 residues. In germline, CDR1 is LNHDA, CDR2 SQIVND (reference sequence). V was clipped by 9 bases and J by 2 bases, with 14 bases between them. CDR3 region: CASGGGPTYNSPLHF. The CDR3 DNA reads TGTGCCAGCGGGGGAGGGCCTACCTATAATTCACCCCTCCACTTT.

The J gene is TRBJ2-1, the V gene TRBV9; possible D gene TRBD2, 6 bases. With 4 bases removed from V and 0 bases from J, the gap between germline ends came to 14 bases. CDR1 is SGDLS and CDR2 is YYNGEE in the germline V gene. The CDR3 has 16 amino acids. The CDR3 DNA is TGTGCCAGCAGCCATAGCGGTACGAGCTCCTACAATGAGCAGTTCTTC. Its translation: CASSHSGTSSYNEQFF.

The genes are TRBV30 and TRBJ2-7; D uncertain. Trimming stripped 0 bases from V and 3 bases from J, with 6 bases between. Germline-derived CDR1 and CDR2 are GTSNPN and SVGIG (reference sequence). The CDR3 has 12 residues. The CDR3 spells CAWSVPSYEQYF. The DNA of the CDR3 is TGTGCCTGGAGTGTCCCTAGCTACGAGCAGTACTTC. Filled out from reference TRBV30 and TRBJ2-7, the complete variable domain reads SQTIHQWPATLVQPVGSPLSLECTVEGTSNPNLYWYRQAAGRGLQLLFYSVGIGQISSEVPQNLSASRPQDRQFILSSKKLLLSDSGFYLCAWSVPSYEQYFGPGTRLTVT.

This sequence joins TRBV2 and TRBJ2-7; the match to TRBD1 covers 8 bases. CDR3 length: 15 amino acids. From germline, CDR1 is SNHLY and CDR2 FYNNEI. The V gene end was trimmed by 4 bases and the J gene end by 0 bases; junction bases not matched to a gene: 5. This CDR3 reads CASSARQGSSYEQYF. CDR3 nucleotides: TGTGCCAGCAGTGCGAGACAGGGGTCCTCCTACGAGCAGTACTTC.

V and J are TRBV2 and TRBJ2-3; 10 nucleotides line up with TRBD2. Per germline, CDR1 SNHLY and CDR2 FYNNEI. The CDR3 is made up of 14 amino acids. The ends lost 3 bases at V and 9 bases at J; junction bases unmatched: 6. CDR3 region: CASSDQLAGDTQYF. The CDR3 region has the DNA TGTGCCAGCAGTGATCAGCTAGCGGGAGACACGCAGTATTTT.

The chain links TRBV9 to TRBJ2-2, with TRBD2 matching 8 bases. J lost 7 bases, V lost 0 bases, and 8 bases had no gene match. The CDR3 is 16 amino acids. CDR1 is SGDLS and CDR2 is YYNGEE in the germline V gene. CDR3 in DNA: TGTGCCAGCAGCGTAGCAGGTAGCGGGACCGTCGGGGAGCTGTTTTTT. It is translated as CASSVAGSGTVGELFF.

The CDR3 sequence is CASCKSGQETQYF. The CDR3 bases are TGTGCCAGCTGTAAGTCGGGTCAAGAGACCCAGTACTTC. This chain uses TRBV5-6 with TRBJ2-5; D gene unclear. The germline gives CDR1 SGHDT, CDR2 YYEEEE. The CDR3 spans 13 residues. V lost 7 bases, J lost 2 bases, and 12 bases lay in between.

The sample holds one count of this clone. The same CDR3 arises from other DNA sequences in this sample as well. The V and J genes are TRBV3-1 (or the pseudogene TRBV3-2) and TRBJ2-1, with a weak D call TRBD2 (7 bases). Trimming stripped 4 bases from V and 10 bases from J, with 8 bases between. The V gene's germline CDR1 is LGHDT and CDR2 YNNKEL (reference sequence). This CDR3 spans 11 amino acids. CDR3 sequence: CASSRGGEQFF. As DNA, the CDR3 is TGTGCCAGCAGCCGCGGGGGCGAGCAGTTCTTC.

CDR3 in amino acids: CASSIGGGLRELFF. In DNA, the CDR3 is TGTGCCAGTAGTATAGGAGGGGGCCTACGGGAGCTGTTTTTT. The chain employs TRBV19 and TRBJ2-2; TRBD1 agrees at 7 bases. This CDR3 comprises 14 residues. Unmatched junction bases numbered 5, after V lost 1 base and J lost 9 bases. Germline assignment: CDR1 LNHDA and CDR2 SQIVND (reference sequence). Based on the CDR3 plus reference TRBV19 and TRBJ2-2, the full variable domain is DGGITQSPKYLFRKEGQNVTLSCEQNLNHDAMYWYRQDPGQGLRLIYYSQIVNDFQKGDIAEGYSVSREKKESFPLTVTSAQKNPTAFYLCASSIGGGLRELFFGEGSRLTVL.

The chain joins TRBV7-3 to TRBJ2-1; possible D gene TRBD2, 5 bases. With 5 bases removed from V and 0 bases from J, the gap between germline ends came to 8 bases. CDR3 length equals 14 residues. Germline V gene lookup returns CDR1 SGHTA and CDR2 FQGTGA. In DNA, the CDR3 is TGTGCCAGCAGCCCTGGAGGCTCCTACAATGAGCAGTTCTTC. Its protein product is CASSPGGSYNEQFF. The entire variable domain, with the rest obtained from reference TRBV7-3 and TRBJ2-1, is as follows: GAGVSQTPSNKVTEKGKYVELRCDPISGHTALYWYRQSLGQGPEFLIYFQGTGAADDSGLPNDRFFAVRPEGSVSTLKIQRTERGDSAVYLCASSPGGSYNEQFFGPGTRLTVL.

The chain uses TRBV5-4 and TRBJ1-3, with TRBD1 identical over 7 bases. This CDR3 is built from 15 residues. The V gene end was trimmed by 2 bases and the J gene end by 4 bases; junction bases not matched to a gene: 6. The germline V gene encodes CDR1 SGHNT and CDR2 YYREEE (reference sequence). The CDR3 reads CASSFTNRGGNTIYF. In DNA, the CDR3 is TGTGCCAGCAGCTTTACGAACAGGGGAGGAAACACCATATATTTT.

This clone has a single count. The chain's CDR3 is CASSSGRASYEQYF. CDR3 bases: TGTGCCAGCAGTAGCGGGAGGGCCTCTTACGAGCAGTACTTC. The chain couples TRBV9 to TRBJ2-7; 11 nucleotides agree with TRBD2. The V gene end was trimmed by 5 bases and the J gene end by 4 bases; junction bases not matched to a gene: 5. The CDR3 covers 14 residues. Per germline, CDR1 SGDLS and CDR2 YYNGEE.

The chain couples TRBV6-6 to TRBJ1-4, with TRBD1 identical over 8 bases. V was clipped by 6 bases and J by 5 bases; unmatched bases: 5. The V gene's germline CDR1 is MNHNY and CDR2 SVGAGI (reference sequence). The CDR3 is 14 residues long. The CDR3 DNA reads as TGTGCCAGCAGGTCGGGACAGGCGAATGAAAAACTGTTTTTT. This codes for CASRSGQANEKLFF.

The chain uses TRBV5-1 and TRBJ2-1, with D possibly TRBD2 on 5 matching bases. V was cut by 0 bases and J by 8 bases, with 15 bases left in between. Germline CDR1 reads SGHRS; CDR2 reads YFSETQ. This CDR3 region has 15 residues. CDR3 protein: CASSLATRSSDEQFF. CDR3 DNA sequence: TGCGCCAGCAGCTTGGCCACTAGAAGTTCGGATGAGCAGTTCTTC.

This chain links TRBV28 with TRBJ2-7; 10 positions match TRBD1. Germline V CDR1 and CDR2: MDHEN, SYDVKM. Unmatched junction bases numbered 11, after V lost 6 bases and J lost 6 bases. The CDR3 spans 15 residues. This chain's CDR3 is CASRPSGTGVGEQYF. The CDR3, as DNA: TGTGCCAGCAGGCCATCCGGGACAGGGGTCGGCGAGCAGTACTTC. Drawing the rest from reference TRBV28 and TRBJ2-7, the complete variable domain is DVKVTQSSRYLVKRTGEKVFLECVQDMDHENMFWYRQDPGLGLRLIYFSYDVKMKEKGDIPEGYSVSREKKERFSLILESASTNQTSMYLCASRPSGTGVGEQYFGPGTRLTVT.